The T cell receptor (beta chain) described here comes from a study of response to subunit inactivated influenza vaccine. This clonotype has only a few counts. What it recognizes is unknown. TCRdb passed the RT-PCR reads through MiXCR, listing each CDR3 protein once. The table includes 800,000 to 1,000,000 distinct CDR3 sequences, less than 25% detected once. Study-wide results and caveats: Each seasonal influenza vaccination, the authors suggested, recruits few new T cells.

Trimming shortened V by 1 base and J by 0 bases, and 11 bases separated the two germline ends. The CDR3 totals 16 residues. CDR1 and CDR2 from the germline V gene are SGHVS and FQNEAQ. V and J are TRBV7-8 and TRBJ2-3, with a weak D call TRBD2 (6 bases). The input for sequencing was PBMCs from blood, taken about 5 days after vaccination. The sequence derives from a man aged 45-65 years who received an inactivated influenza vaccine. The CDR3 nucleotides are TGTGCCAGCAGCTTAGTGGTAGCGGACAGCACAGATACGCAGTATTTT. Its translation: CASSLVVADSTDTQYF. Full variable domain (outside the CDR3, taken from reference TRBV7-8 and TRBJ2-3): GAGVSQSPRYKVAKRGQDVALRCDPISGHVSLFWYQQALGQGPEFLTYFQNEAQLDKSGLPSDRFFAERPEGSVSTLKIQRTQQEDSAVYLCASSLVVADSTDTQYFGPGTRLTVL.